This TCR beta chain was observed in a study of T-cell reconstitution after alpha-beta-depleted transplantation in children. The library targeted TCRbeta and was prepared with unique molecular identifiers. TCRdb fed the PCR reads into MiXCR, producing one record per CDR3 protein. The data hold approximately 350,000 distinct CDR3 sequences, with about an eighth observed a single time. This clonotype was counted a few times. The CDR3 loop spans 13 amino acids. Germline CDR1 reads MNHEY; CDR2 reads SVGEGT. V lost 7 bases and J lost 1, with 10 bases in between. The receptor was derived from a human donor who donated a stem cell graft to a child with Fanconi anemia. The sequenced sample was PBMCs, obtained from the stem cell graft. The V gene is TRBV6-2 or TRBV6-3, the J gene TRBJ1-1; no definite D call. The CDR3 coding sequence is TGTGCCAGCACGGAGGACGGGAACACTGAAGCTTTCTTT. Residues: CASTEDGNTEAFF.